This T cell receptor (beta chain) is from a study of chemoradiotherapy in HPV16-positive cancers. Study-wide results and caveats: Non-HPV-specific T cells did not expand in tumors during treatment, whereas candidate HPV-specific clones and E7-related motifs did. Only a couple of HPV16-positive patients supplied the functional HPV-specificity definition.

Repertoires were generated with immunoSEQ multiplex PCR, while TCRdb's copy carries only in-frame clones and drops some. This sample has about 23,000 clones, with around 90% found just once. There are 18 residues in the CDR3. In germline, CDR1 is SGHTS, CDR2 YDEGEE. Germline trimming cut 0 bases from V and 15 bases from J; bases unmatched to any gene: 16. Comment on this clone: Its specificity is unknown.

This rearrangement joins TRBV5-8 to TRBJ2-1, with 15 positions matching TRBD2. This specimen consisted of blood, obtained from a patient who underwent chemoradiotherapy. The sequence was obtained from a human donor with HPV-associated anogenital cancer. The CDR3 coding sequence is TGTGCCAGCAGCTTGGAAAAACCACGGACTAGCGGGGGGGCCCACGCGTTCTTC. This codes for CASSLEKPRTSGGAHAFF. Based on the CDR3 plus reference TRBV5-8 and TRBJ2-1, the full variable domain is EAGVTQSPTHLIKTRGQQATLRCSPISGHTSVYWYQQALGLGLQFLLWYDEGEERNRGNFPPRFSGRQFPNYSSELNVNALELEDSALYLCASSLEKPRTSGGAHAFFGPGTRLTVL.